This paragraph reports one T cell receptor beta chain. The sample holds a few counts of this clonotype. Its antigen has not been determined. Base qualities are missing; no much larger clone stands one base away. Sequenced using an Illumina HiSeq 2500. Quantitative 5'-RACE with molecular barcodes was used to prepare TCR beta libraries. Per the original workflow: A new computational method based on a probabilistic model of VDJ rearrangement was used to identify disease-linked TCR variants. The public reads were run again by TCRdb, first through fastp at Q25 and then through MiXCR, and only productive beta chains were kept. Each entry merges the rows of one CDR3 protein and shows their most common DNA and genes. TCRdb, not the authors, supplied the V and J calls. Recorded for this sample are about 130,000 distinct CDR3 sequences; around 15% of them occurred a single time. Under 3% of the sample is in the top ten clones.

This sample is part of a study of CD8 T cells in ankylosing spondylitis (dated by TCRdb to about 2017). Regarding the complete study: T cell receptor beta repertoires were profiled in healthy donors and ankylosing spondylitis patients so that disease-linked TCR variants could be found. Peripheral blood was sampled, and synovial fluid was also collected from ankylosing spondylitis patients. In total, the full study cohort was made up of 95 to 110 healthy donors and approximately 27 ankylosing spondylitis patients.

Beyond this particular receptor, the publication reports: The disease-linked clones showed a CD8+ phenotype and occurred at relatively low frequencies in peripheral blood. Some motif variants had previously been reported in the synovial fluid and blood of reactive arthritis patients, which suggests shared mechanisms of disease initiation. According to the report, matched synovial fluid samples from ankylosing spondylitis patients were significantly enriched for the disease-linked clones. Blood from ankylosing spondylitis patients appeared to be characterized by a TCR beta motif made up of under 10 highly homologous amino acid variants.

CDR1 and CDR2 are read off the germline V gene as SGHTA and FQGNSA. V and J are truncated by 6 bases and 0 bases respectively, leaving an intervening sequence of 13 bases. The CDR3 holds 15 amino acids from the cysteine to the phenylalanine. The only DNA kept is the CDR3, 45 bases in frame from the first base. This TCR derives from a female donor with ankylosing spondylitis or in good health (not recorded which). This sequence uses TRBV7-2 and TRBJ2-3; perhaps TRBD2 is the D gene, with 5 bases matching. The material sequenced was blood, either unsorted or a sorted T cell fraction (not recorded which). The DNA is as follows: TGTGCCAGCAGTACTCGAGGCGGGAGCACAGATACGCAGTATTTT. This sequence encodes CASSTRGGSTDTQYF.